This entry lists 21 T cell receptor beta chains sequenced from one sample in a study of cytomegalovirus exposure and HLA in healthy donors. Some clones are missing from TCRdb's copy, which holds only in-frame ones; the method was immunoSEQ multiplex PCR. In the table there are 150,000 to 200,000 clones, 75% to 95% of which are singletons. Sequenced: PBMCs. All receptors come from a woman aged 18 to 35 in good health and CMV-seropositive.

This sequence joins TRBV5-5 and TRBJ2-3; tentatively, D is TRBD2 (6 bases). Between the trimmed V and J ends, which lost 2 bases and 4 bases, there was a span of 11 bases. CDR3 size: 14 residues. The germline V gene has CDR1 SGHKS and CDR2 YYEKEE (reference sequence). The CDR3 DNA follows: TGTGCCAGCAGCTTTCTACTAGCCCCAGATACGCAGTATTTT. It is translated as CASSFLLAPDTQYF.

This clone was found once. This sequence joins TRBV9 and TRBJ1-2; TRBD1 is a possible D gene (5 bases). V was trimmed by 4 bases and J by 8 bases, leaving 18 bases between them. Per the germline V gene, CDR1 is SGDLS and CDR2 is YYNGEE. This CDR3 is built from 14 residues. The CDR3 sequence: CASSLYAGRGGYTF. In nucleotides, the CDR3 is TGTGCCAGCAGCCTCTACGCGGGGCGAGGGGGCTACACCTTC. The complete variable domain, with remaining parts taken from reference TRBV9 and TRBJ1-2, reads DSGVTQTPKHLITATGQRVTLRCSPRSGDLSVYWYQQSLDQGLQFLIQYYNGEERAKGNILERFSAQQFPDLHSELNLSSLELGDSALYFCASSLYAGRGGYTFGSGTRLTVV.

The chain carries TRBV11-2 and TRBJ1-2, with D unclear. CDR3 length: 13 residues. CDR1 is SGHAT and CDR2 is FQNNGV in the germline V gene. V dropped 5 bases and J dropped 4 bases, with 11 bases sitting between them. The DNA of the CDR3 is TGTGCCAGCAGCCGGGAATTTCTCTATGGCTACACCTTC. Translating gives CASSREFLYGYTF.

The rearrangement uses TRBV5-5 and TRBJ2-1; 10 bases line up with TRBD1. Germline values: CDR1 SGHKS, CDR2 YYEKEE (reference sequence). Trimming removed 2 bases from V and 7 bases from J; junction bases left unmatched: 3. The CDR3 consists of 14 residues. CDR3 sequence: CASSFGQGGNEQFF. The CDR3 DNA reads as TGTGCCAGCAGCTTCGGACAGGGGGGGAATGAGCAGTTCTTC. The variable domain in full, with the rest retrieved from reference TRBV5-5 and TRBJ2-1, is DAGVTQSPTHLIKTRGQQVTLRCSPISGHKSVSWYQQVLGQGPQFIFQYYEKEERGRGNFPDRFSARQFPNYSSELNVNALLLGDSALYLCASSFGQGGNEQFFGPGTRLTVL.

The chain employs TRBV10-3 and TRBJ2-1; no firm D call. This CDR3 has 14 amino acids. Trimming shortened V by 3 bases and J by 0 bases, and 6 bases separated the two germline ends. Germline-derived CDR1 and CDR2 are ENHRY and SYGVKD. The CDR3 coding sequence is TGTGCCATCAGTGATCTACTCTCCTACAATGAGCAGTTCTTC. Protein: CAISDLLSYNEQFF.

The rearrangement joins TRBV9 to TRBJ2-2; TRBD1 matches at 8 bases. This CDR3 has 16 residues. In germline, CDR1 is SGDLS, CDR2 YYNGEE. The junction had 7 bases not matched to a gene; V was cut back by 3 bases and J by 3 bases. CDR3 bases: TGTGCCAGCAGCGGGCGACAGGGGCGACACACCGGGGAGCTGTTTTTT. Residues: CASSGRQGRHTGELFF.

This chain joins TRBV7-2 and TRBJ2-7; 8 bases fit TRBD2. The CDR3 runs 12 residues. V lost 5 bases and J lost 12; bases outside the gene matches: 9. CDR1 is SGHTA, CDR2 FQGNSA, per germline. The CDR3 here is CASSPSGPPGYF. The CDR3 nucleotides read TGTGCCAGCAGCCCTAGCGGGCCCCCTGGGTACTTC.

The chain recombines TRBV6-1 with TRBJ1-2, with D maybe TRBD1 (5 bases). Per germline, CDR1 MNHNS and CDR2 SASEGT. The length of the CDR3 is 16 residues. V was trimmed by 2 bases and J by 0 bases, leaving 13 bases between them. The CDR3 nucleotides read TGTGCCAGCAGTGAACAGGGCCGCCCTTCTAACTATGGCTACACCTTC. It encodes CASSEQGRPSNYGYTF.

The sample holds one count of this clone. V gene TRBV28 combines with J gene TRBJ1-5; D call uncertain. The CDR3 consists of 13 residues. CDR1 is MDHEN and CDR2 is SYDVKM in the germline V gene. The ends were cut back, 3 bases at V and 5 bases at J, with 8 bases in the middle. CDR3 DNA: TGTGCCAGCAGTTTCGAGGTGGATCAGCCCCAGCATTTT. Its protein product is CASSFEVDQPQHF.

This clone was observed once. CDR3 protein: CASSSLAGAYTGELFF. The CDR3 coding sequence is TGTGCCAGCAGCTCGCTAGCGGGGGCGTACACCGGGGAGCTGTTTTTT. The chain uses TRBV11-2 and TRBJ2-2; 10 bases fit TRBD2. The CDR3 runs 16 residues. The germline CDR1 and CDR2 sequences are SGHAT and FQNNGV. Losses at the gene ends were 4 bases for V and 3 bases for J; bases not matched to a gene: 5.

The chain carries TRBV5-1 and TRBJ2-5; D gene unclear. CDR1 SGHRS and CDR2 YFSETQ come from the germline V gene. V was cut by 1 base and J by 2 bases, with 15 bases left in between. The CDR3 covers 16 residues. CDR3 loop: CASSLMRQNKQETQYF. As DNA, the CDR3 is TGCGCCAGCAGCTTGATGCGGCAGAACAAACAAGAGACCCAGTACTTC.

This rearrangement joins TRBV28 to TRBJ2-5; 13 bases are shared with TRBD2. Per the germline V gene, CDR1 is MDHEN and CDR2 is SYDVKM. This CDR3 has 22 residues. With V trimmed by 4 bases and J by 0 bases, 20 bases remained unmatched. Here the CDR3 DNA reads TGTGCCAGCAGTTCGTATCGCCGCCCCGGATGGACTAGCGGGAGACACCAAGAGACCCAGTACTTC. Encoded protein: CASSSYRRPGWTSGRHQETQYF.

The chain recombines TRBV27 with TRBJ2-1; D possibly corresponds to TRBD1 (5 bases). The germline gives CDR1 MNHEY, CDR2 SMNVEV (reference sequence). The CDR3 runs to 14 residues. The V gene lost 2 bases and the J gene lost 2 bases, with 7 bases spanning the gap. In DNA form, the CDR3 reads TGTGCCAGCAGTTTAGGGGCCACCTACAATGAGCAGTTCTTC. The encoded protein is CASSLGATYNEQFF.

The chain links TRBV4-2 to TRBJ2-2, with 9 positions matching TRBD2. Germline assignment: CDR1 LGHNA and CDR2 YNFKEQ. Trimming took 4 bases from V and 2 from J; bases not matched to a gene: 8. CDR3 length: 17 residues. CDR3 residues: CASSPYSGRTNTGELFF. The CDR3, as DNA: TGTGCCAGCAGCCCTTACAGCGGGAGGACCAACACCGGGGAGCTGTTTTTT.

The chain employs TRBV5-8 and TRBJ1-5; no firm D call. V was pared by 2 bases and J by 3 bases, with 15 bases between. The germline gives CDR1 SGHTS, CDR2 YDEGEE. This CDR3 has 16 residues. The CDR3: CASSFSSRFANQPQHF. The DNA of the CDR3 is TGTGCCAGCAGCTTTTCGAGTCGTTTTGCCAATCAGCCCCAGCATTTT.

The J gene is TRBJ2-1, the V gene TRBV28; TRBD1 might be the D (9 bases). This CDR3 contains 15 residues. The germline V and J ends were trimmed by 5 bases and 4 bases, with 15 bases remaining between them. The germline V gene has CDR1 MDHEN and CDR2 SYDVKM. The CDR3 DNA follows: TGTGCCAGCAGTCATAGCGGGACAGGGTACAATGAGCAGTTCTTC. Translation: CASSHSGTGYNEQFF.

This clone has more than one count but fewer than ten. CDR3 region: CASSLKQMNTEAFF. The CDR3 DNA sequence: TGTGCCAGCAGCTTAAAACAAATGAACACTGAAGCTTTCTTT. The gene calls are TRBV7-8 and TRBJ1-1, with D hard to call. V was cut by 2 bases and J by 0 bases, with 7 bases left in between. This CDR3 has 14 residues. From germline, CDR1 is SGHVS and CDR2 FQNEAQ.

This clone was seen only a few times. The chain carries TRBV19 and TRBJ1-2, with 8 bases identical to TRBD1. Germline lookup yields CDR1 LNHDA and CDR2 SQIVND (reference sequence). This CDR3 is 15 amino acids long. V shed 7 bases and J 2 bases; nucleotides not matched to a gene: 9. The chain's CDR3 is CASILSGGRNYGYTF. The CDR3 nucleotides are TGTGCCAGTATCCTTTCAGGGGGCCGAAACTATGGCTACACCTTC. Full variable domain (remainder filled in from reference TRBV19 and TRBJ1-2): DGGITQSPKYLFRKEGQNVTLSCEQNLNHDAMYWYRQDPGQGLRLIYYSQIVNDFQKGDIAEGYSVSREKKESFPLTVTSAQKNPTAFYLCASILSGGRNYGYTFGSGTRLTVV.

The rearrangement joins TRBV28 to TRBJ2-7, with unresolved D. Deletions cut 7 bases from V and 0 bases from J, with 7 bases between. The CDR3 consists of 12 residues. The germline gives CDR1 MDHEN, CDR2 SYDVKM. CDR3 DNA sequence: TGTGCCAGCAAGAAGAGCTCCTACGAGCAGTACTTC. This encodes CASKKSSYEQYF.

The V call is TRBV6-5, the J call TRBJ2-7; 11 bases match TRBD2. Losses at the gene ends were 6 bases for V and 0 bases for J; bases not matched to a gene: 1. The CDR3 has 14 residues. Germline CDR1 MNHEY, CDR2 SVGAGI. DNA of the CDR3: TGTGCCAGCAGGACTAGCGGGGTCTCCTACGAGCAGTACTTC. This translates into CASRTSGVSYEQYF.

This rearrangement joins TRBV30 to TRBJ2-1; 7 bases map to TRBD2. V lost 6 bases and J lost 1; bases outside the gene matches: 9. CDR3 size: 15 residues. Looked up from germline, CDR1 is GTSNPN and CDR2 is SVGIG (reference sequence). CDR3 in DNA: TGTGCCTGCCAACCGGGGGGAAGGTCCTACAATGAGCAGTTCTTC. The encoded protein is CACQPGGRSYNEQFF.